This is a list of T cell receptor beta chains from one sample in a study of low-dose radiotherapy and immunotherapy resistance in tumors. TCRdb reprocessed the reads with MiXCR, giving one entry per CDR3 protein. This repertoire shows around 36,000 distinct CDR3 sequences, roughly 31% found once; its top ten account for roughly 3.7%. Here the sequenced sample was PBMCs, taken before treatment. Source of these receptors: a male donor with gallbladder cancer. Each CDR3 is given with its conserved first and last residue.

TRBV28	TRBJ2-7	CATREGRGFYEQYF
TRBV30	TRBJ2-3	CAWEDLETTDTQYF
TRBV28	TRBJ2-7	CASSGLVAEQYF
TRBV19	TRBJ1-2	CASSIGGRRNGYTF
TRBV19	TRBJ1-5	CASTQGGVQPQHF
TRBV28	TRBJ2-3	CASSSGLTDTQYF
TRBV5-5	TRBJ2-7	CASSSPAETIPYEQYF
TRBV5-1	TRBJ2-5	CASSLRDQQETQYF
TRBV7-2	TRBJ2-1	CASSLSSGTGEQFF
TRBV5-4	TRBJ2-1	CAGGNGERGYNEQFF
TRBV7-6	TRBJ2-7	CASRQGTSGRAYEQYF
TRBV11-2	TRBJ2-1	CASRPNRQGNFPNEQFF
TRBV20-1	TRBJ2-1	CSANQRQGLAYNEQFF